This T cell receptor (beta chain) emerged from a study of blood T cells in healthy people across ages. V trimming: 6 bases; J trimming: 0 bases; junction bases outside the gene matches: 9. This CDR3 comprises 17 residues. Germline V CDR1 and CDR2: MNHNY, SVGAGI (reference sequence). A J-beta primer mix and a sample-barcoded 5' primer were used in a second PCR of about 7 to 12 cycles. TCRdb called the 5' RACE reads again in MiXCR, with one record for every CDR3 protein. This sample has about 1 million distinct CDR3 sequences, with 35% to 55% found just once. The receptor's source is a woman in her fifties or sixties in good health. This rearrangement joins TRBV6-6 to TRBJ2-5, with 11 bases lining up with TRBD1. Source material: blood. The CDR3 sequence: CASRPGTGGQYQETQYF. DNA for the CDR3: TGTGCCAGCAGGCCCGGGACAGGGGGACAGTACCAAGAGACCCAGTACTTC.